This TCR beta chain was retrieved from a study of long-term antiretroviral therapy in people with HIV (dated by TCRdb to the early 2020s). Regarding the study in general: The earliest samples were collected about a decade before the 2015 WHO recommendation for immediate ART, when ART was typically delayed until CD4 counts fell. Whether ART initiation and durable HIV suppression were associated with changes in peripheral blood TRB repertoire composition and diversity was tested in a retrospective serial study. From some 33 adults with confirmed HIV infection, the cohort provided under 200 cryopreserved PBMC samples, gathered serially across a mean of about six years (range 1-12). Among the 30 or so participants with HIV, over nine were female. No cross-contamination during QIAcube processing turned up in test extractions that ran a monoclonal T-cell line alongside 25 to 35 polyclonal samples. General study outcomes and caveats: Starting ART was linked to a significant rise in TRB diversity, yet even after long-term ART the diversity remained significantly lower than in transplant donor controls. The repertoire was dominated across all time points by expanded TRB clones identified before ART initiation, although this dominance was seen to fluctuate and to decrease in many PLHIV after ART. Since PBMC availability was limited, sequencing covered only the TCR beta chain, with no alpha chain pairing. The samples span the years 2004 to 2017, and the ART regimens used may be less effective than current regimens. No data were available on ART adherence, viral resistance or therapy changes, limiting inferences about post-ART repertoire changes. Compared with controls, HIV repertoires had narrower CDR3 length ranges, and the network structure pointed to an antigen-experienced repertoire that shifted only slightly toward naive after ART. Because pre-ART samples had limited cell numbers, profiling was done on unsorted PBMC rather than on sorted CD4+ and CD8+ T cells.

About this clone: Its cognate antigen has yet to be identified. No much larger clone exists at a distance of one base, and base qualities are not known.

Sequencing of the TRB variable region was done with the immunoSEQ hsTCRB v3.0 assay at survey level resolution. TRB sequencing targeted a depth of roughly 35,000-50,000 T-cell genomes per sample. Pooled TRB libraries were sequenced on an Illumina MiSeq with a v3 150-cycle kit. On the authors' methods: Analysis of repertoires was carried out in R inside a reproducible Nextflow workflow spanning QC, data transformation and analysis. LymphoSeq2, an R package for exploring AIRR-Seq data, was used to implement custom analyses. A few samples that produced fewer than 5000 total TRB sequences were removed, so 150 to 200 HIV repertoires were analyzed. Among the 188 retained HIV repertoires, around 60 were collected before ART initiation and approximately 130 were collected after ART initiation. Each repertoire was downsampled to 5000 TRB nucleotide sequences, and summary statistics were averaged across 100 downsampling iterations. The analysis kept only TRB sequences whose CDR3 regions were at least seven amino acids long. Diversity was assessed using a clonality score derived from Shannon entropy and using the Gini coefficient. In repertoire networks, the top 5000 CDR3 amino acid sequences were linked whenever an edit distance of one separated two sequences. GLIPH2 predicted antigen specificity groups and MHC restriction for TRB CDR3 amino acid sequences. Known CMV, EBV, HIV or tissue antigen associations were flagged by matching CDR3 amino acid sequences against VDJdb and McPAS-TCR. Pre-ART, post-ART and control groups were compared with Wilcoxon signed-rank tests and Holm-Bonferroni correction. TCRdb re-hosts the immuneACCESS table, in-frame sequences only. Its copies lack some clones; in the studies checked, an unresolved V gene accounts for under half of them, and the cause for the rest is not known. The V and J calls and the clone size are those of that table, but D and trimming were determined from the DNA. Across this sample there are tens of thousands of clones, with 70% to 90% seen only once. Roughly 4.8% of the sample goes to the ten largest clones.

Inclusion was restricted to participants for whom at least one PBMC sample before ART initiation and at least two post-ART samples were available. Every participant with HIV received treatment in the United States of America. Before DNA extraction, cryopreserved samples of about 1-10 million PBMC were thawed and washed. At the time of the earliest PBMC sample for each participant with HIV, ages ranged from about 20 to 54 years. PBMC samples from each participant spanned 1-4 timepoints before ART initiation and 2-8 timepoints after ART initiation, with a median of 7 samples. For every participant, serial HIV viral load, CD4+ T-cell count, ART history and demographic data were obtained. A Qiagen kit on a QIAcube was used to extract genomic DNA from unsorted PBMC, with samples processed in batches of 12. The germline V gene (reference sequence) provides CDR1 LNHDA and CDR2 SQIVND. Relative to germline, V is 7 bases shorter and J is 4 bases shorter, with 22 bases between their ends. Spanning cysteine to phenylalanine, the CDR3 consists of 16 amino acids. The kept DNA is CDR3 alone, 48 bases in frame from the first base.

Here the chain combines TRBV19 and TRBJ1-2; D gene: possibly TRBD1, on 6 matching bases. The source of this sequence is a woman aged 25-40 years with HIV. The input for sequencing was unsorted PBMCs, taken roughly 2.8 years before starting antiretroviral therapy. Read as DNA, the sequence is TGTGCCAGTACTACCGAGGTCGTAGGGGGACTCTATGGCTACACCTTC. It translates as CASTTEVVGGLYGYTF.